A single sample is the source of the 22 T cell receptor beta chains below, sequenced in a study of patients and donors after allogeneic stem cell transplantation (dated by TCRdb to about 2020). Library creation used RT-PCR. The sequencing machine was a NextSeq 550. In TCRdb, the public reads were trimmed at Q25 with fastp and aligned with MiXCR, with productive beta chains retained. Every CDR3 protein is listed once, alongside the most common genes and DNA of its rows. A total of over 400,000 distinct CDR3 sequences appear in this sample, roughly 16% of them only once. Jointly, the top ten make up just over 7% of the sample. The specimen sequenced was blood, either unsorted or a sorted T cell fraction (not recorded which). The receptor set was obtained from a human donor who was either an allogeneic HSCT recipient or a stem cell or donor lymphocyte infusion donor (not recorded which). It is not recorded whose cells these are; they may come from a transplant donor.

This chain uses TRBV20-1 with TRBJ2-7; perhaps TRBD1 as D (5 bases). The V end lost 3 bases, the J end lost 4 bases, and 19 bases lay between the germline ends. The length of the CDR3 is 15 residues. Looked up from germline, CDR1 is DFQATT and CDR2 is SNEGSKA (reference sequence). The CDR3 nucleotides are TGCAGTGCTAGGACAGCTTTGGGCCCGGCGTACGAGCAGTACTTC. This translates into CSARTALGPAYEQYF.

J is TRBJ2-7 and V is TRBV6-2 or TRBV6-3; D is possibly TRBD2 (5 bases). Germline CDR1 reads MNHEY; CDR2 reads SVGEGT. The CDR3 covers 14 residues. The germline V and J ends were trimmed by 0 bases and 7 bases, with 13 bases remaining between them. CDR3 protein: CASSYSKGPGEQYF. CDR3 in DNA: TGTGCCAGCAGTTACTCGAAAGGGCCGGGAGAGCAGTACTTC.

At least ten counts were recorded for this clonotype. The gene calls are TRBV4-2 and TRBJ2-5; possibly TRBD1 for D (5 bases). This CDR3 comprises 15 residues. The V end lost 0 bases, the J end lost 5 bases, and 13 bases lay between the germline ends. Germline V gene lookup returns CDR1 LGHNA and CDR2 YNFKEQ. This CDR3 reads CASSQDGAQGETQYF. The CDR3 nucleotides are TGTGCCAGCAGCCAAGATGGGGCCCAAGGGGAGACCCAGTACTTC.

This chain connects TRBV3-1 to TRBJ1-5; D unresolved. CDR1 LGHDT and CDR2 YNNKEL come from the germline V gene (reference sequence). V dropped 6 bases and J dropped 7 bases, with 10 bases sitting between them. The CDR3 consists of 12 residues. The CDR3 sequence: CASSSGWQPQHF. CDR3 nucleotide sequence: TGTGCCAGCAGTTCCGGCTGGCAGCCCCAGCATTTT.

This clonotype was recorded a few times. The CDR3 spells CASSYPGQGLKTQYF. The DNA of the CDR3 is TGTGCCAGCAGTTACCCCGGACAGGGGTTAAAGACCCAGTACTTC. V is TRBV6-5 and J is TRBJ2-5; 9 bases are shared with TRBD1. CDR1 and CDR2 from the germline V gene are MNHEY and SVGAGI. The V and J ends lost 2 bases and 6 bases, in that order; junction bases with no gene match: 7. The CDR3 spans 15 residues.

The chain recombines TRBV10-3 with TRBJ2-5; 8 bases fit TRBD1. V shed 7 bases and J 5 bases; nucleotides not matched to a gene: 6. The V gene's germline CDR1 is ENHRY and CDR2 SYGVKD. The CDR3 extends over 13 amino acids. The CDR3 sequence: CAIKPTGEETQYF. The CDR3 DNA follows: TGTGCCATCAAGCCGACAGGGGAGGAGACCCAGTACTTC.

The chain joins TRBV6-5 to TRBJ2-2; 7 positions agree with TRBD1. The CDR3 extends over 15 amino acids. Trimming took 4 bases from V and 4 from J; bases not matched to a gene: 6. Germline-derived CDR1 and CDR2 are MNHEY and SVGAGI. CDR3 sequence: CASSLDRAATGELFF. CDR3 sequence (DNA): TGTGCCAGCAGTTTAGACAGGGCGGCCACCGGGGAGCTGTTTTTT.

There are a few counts of this clonotype. The rearrangement links TRBV11-1 to TRBJ1-2; 7 bases fit TRBD1. The V segment lost 6 bases and the J segment 2 bases; nucleotides outside the gene matches: 18. This CDR3 comprises 18 residues. Per the germline V gene, CDR1 is SGHAT and CDR2 is FQDESV (reference sequence). DNA for the CDR3: TGTGCCAGCAGATCCCCCCGGAGGACAGGTGATTCAAACTATGGCTACACCTTC. Protein: CASRSPRRTGDSNYGYTF.

This clonotype has ten or more counts. The chain recombines TRBV4-3 with TRBJ1-2; TRBD1 aligns across 10 bases. The CDR3 is 15 residues long. The germline gives CDR1 LGHNA, CDR2 YSLEER. Losses at the gene ends were 1 base for V and 4 bases for J; bases not matched to a gene: 3. CDR3 amino acids: CASSQAGTGAYGYTF. CDR3 DNA: TGCGCCAGCAGCCAAGCCGGGACAGGGGCCTATGGCTACACCTTC.

This clonotype has just a few counts. The chain joins TRBV7-8 to TRBJ2-1; 8 positions match TRBD2. CDR3 length equals 16 residues. Germline V gene sequence: CDR1 SGHVS, CDR2 FQNEAQ. After removal of 2 bases from V and 4 bases from J, the junction contained 7 bases not matched to a gene. In nucleotides, the CDR3 is TGTGCCAGCAGCTTATTGGCGCTAGCGGGTTACAATGAGCAGTTCTTC. Its protein is CASSLLALAGYNEQFF.

CDR3 in DNA: TGTGCCAGCAGCTTAGGTCGCACCAACAATGAGCAGTTCTTC. It encodes CASSLGRTNNEQFF. V usage is TRBV7-2 and J usage is TRBJ2-1; D not resolved. Trimming shortened V by 1 base and J by 5 bases, and 9 bases separated the two germline ends. There are 14 residues in the CDR3. Germline loops: CDR1 SGHTA, CDR2 FQGNSA.

This clonotype was seen a few times. The chain joins TRBV20-1 to TRBJ1-2; a possible D gene is TRBD1 (6 bases). This CDR3 region has 14 residues. V was pared by 2 bases and J by 4 bases, with 14 bases between. Germline values: CDR1 DFQATT, CDR2 SNEGSKA (reference sequence). The CDR3 coding sequence is TGCAGTGCTAGACCAGGGGTGTTCGGCTATGGCTACACCTTC. It yields the protein CSARPGVFGYGYTF.

This clonotype appeared a few times. V usage is TRBV2 and J usage is TRBJ2-7; a weak D match, TRBD1 (6 bases). Per germline, CDR1 SNHLY and CDR2 FYNNEI. V gave up 6 bases and J gave up 5 bases, with 14 bases separating them. The CDR3 sequence is 13 residues long. For the CDR3, the DNA is TGTGCCAGCAGGGGGGACACCCCCCACGAGCAGTACTTC. Translation: CASRGDTPHEQYF. Filled out from reference TRBV2 and TRBJ2-7, the complete variable domain reads EPEVTQTPSHQVTQMGQEVILRCVPISNHLYFYWYRQILGQKVEFLVSFYNNEISEKSEIFDDQFSVERPDGSNFTLKIRSTKLEDSAMYFCASRGDTPHEQYFGPGTRLTVT.

This clonotype was recorded a few times. This chain connects TRBV27 to TRBJ1-6; TRBD1 matches 7 bases. The CDR3 consists of 15 residues. The junction had 9 bases not matched to a gene; V was cut back by 5 bases and J by 8 bases. Germline-derived CDR1 and CDR2 are MNHEY and SMNVEV (reference sequence). Here the CDR3 reads CASSLHRGLYSPLHF. In DNA, the CDR3 is TGTGCCAGCAGTCTACACAGGGGTTTGTATTCACCCCTCCACTTT.

The chain is built from TRBV6-5 and TRBJ1-1; possibly TRBD1 for D (6 bases). V was pared by 0 bases and J by 6 bases, with 11 bases between. The V gene's germline CDR1 is MNHEY and CDR2 SVGAGI. The CDR3 totals 14 residues. The DNA of the CDR3 is TGTGCCAGCAGTTACTCGGCAGGGGAGGCTGAAGCTTTCTTT. This codes for CASSYSAGEAEAFF.

CDR3 sequence reads: CASSYKSRTPTEAFF. In nucleotides, the CDR3 is TGTGCCAGCTCGTATAAGAGTCGGACTCCCACTGAAGCTTTCTTT. The chain employs TRBV18 and TRBJ1-1; D not resolved. Germline values: CDR1 KGHSH, CDR2 LQKENI. Trimming left V 6 bases short and J 4 bases short, with 18 bases between. This CDR3 region has 15 residues.

This clonotype was observed a few times. V and J are TRBV30 and TRBJ2-1, with D possibly TRBD1 on 6 matching bases. This CDR3 contains 15 residues. Germline V gene sequence: CDR1 GTSNPN, CDR2 SVGIG (reference sequence). V lost 5 bases and J 4 bases, leaving 18 bases between the germline ends. The CDR3 region has the DNA TGTGCCTGGGGAGCGAGGACAGATTTATACAATGAGCAGTTCTTC. This codes for CAWGARTDLYNEQFF.

This sequence joins TRBV24-1 and TRBJ1-2, with 9 bases that match TRBD1. The CDR3 has 15 residues. V lost 2 bases and J lost 8; bases outside the gene matches: 8. In germline, CDR1 is KGHDR, CDR2 SFDVKD. The DNA of the CDR3 is TGTGCCACCAGTGATTCGGACAGGGGAGGGGAAGGCTACACCTTC. This encodes CATSDSDRGGEGYTF.

The chain employs TRBV7-6 and TRBJ1-6; TRBD1 matches at 11 bases. The trim removed 1 base at V and 5 bases at J, leaving 4 bases unmatched. CDR3 length: 17 amino acids. Germline V lookup: CDR1 SGHVS, CDR2 FNYEAQ. CDR3 protein: CASSLVLGQGDNSPLHF. The CDR3 DNA follows: TGTGCCAGCAGCTTAGTATTGGGACAGGGGGATAATTCACCCCTCCACTTT. Drawing the rest from reference TRBV7-6 and TRBJ1-6, the complete variable domain is GAGVSQSPRYKVTKRGQDVALRCDPISGHVSLYWYRQALGQGPEFLTYFNYEAQQDKSGLPNDRFSAERPEGSISTLTIQRTEQRDSAMYRCASSLVLGQGDNSPLHFGNGTRLTVT.

This clonotype occurred many times. Written as DNA, the CDR3 is TGTGCCAGCAGTCCGGGACGTTTTGTGGACAATGAGCAGTTCTTC. This sequence encodes CASSPGRFVDNEQFF. The chain couples TRBV2 to TRBJ2-1, with D possibly called TRBD1 or TRBD2 (5 bases each). Trimming pared 5 bases from V and 5 bases from J, leaving 16 bases between. The germline gives CDR1 SNHLY, CDR2 FYNNEI. The CDR3 spans 15 residues.

The gene calls are TRBV9 and TRBJ2-1; TRBD2 is a possible D gene (6 bases). The germline V and J ends were trimmed by 3 bases and 2 bases, with 12 bases remaining between them. The CDR3 totals 15 residues. Germline V CDR1 and CDR2: SGDLS, YYNGEE. The CDR3 DNA follows: TGTGCCAGCAGCGAGAGCGGGCTGACCTACAATGAGCAGTTCTTC. Its protein is CASSESGLTYNEQFF.

V is TRBV24-1 and J is TRBJ1-5, with D tentatively TRBD1 (5 bases). The CDR3 length is 16 residues. V lost 3 bases and J 0 bases, leaving 11 bases between the germline ends. Germline V CDR1 and CDR2: KGHDR, SFDVKD. The CDR3 DNA sequence: TGTGCCACCAGTGATGGACATCGGGGTAGCAATCAGCCCCAGCATTTT. Translating gives CATSDGHRGSNQPQHF.